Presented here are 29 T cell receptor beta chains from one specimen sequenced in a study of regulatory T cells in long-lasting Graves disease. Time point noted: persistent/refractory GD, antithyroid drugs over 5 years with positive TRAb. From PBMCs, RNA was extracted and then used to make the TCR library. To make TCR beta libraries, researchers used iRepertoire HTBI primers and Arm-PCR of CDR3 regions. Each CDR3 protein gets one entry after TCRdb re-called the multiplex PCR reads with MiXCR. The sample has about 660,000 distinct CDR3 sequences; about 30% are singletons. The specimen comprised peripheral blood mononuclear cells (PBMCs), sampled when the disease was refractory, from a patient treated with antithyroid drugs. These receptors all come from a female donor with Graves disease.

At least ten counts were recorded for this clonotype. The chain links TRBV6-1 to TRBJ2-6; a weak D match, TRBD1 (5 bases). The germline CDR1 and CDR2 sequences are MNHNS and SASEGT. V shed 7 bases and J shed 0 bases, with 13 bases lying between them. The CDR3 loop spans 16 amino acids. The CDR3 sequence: CASTTLRGSGANVLTF. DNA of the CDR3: TGTGCCAGCACCACCCTAAGGGGCTCTGGGGCCAACGTCCTGACTTTC.

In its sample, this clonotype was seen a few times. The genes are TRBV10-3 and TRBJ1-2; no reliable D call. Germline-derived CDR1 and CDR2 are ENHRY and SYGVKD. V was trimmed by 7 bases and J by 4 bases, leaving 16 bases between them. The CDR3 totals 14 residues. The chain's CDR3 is CAITTGRVTYGYTF. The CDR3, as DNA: TGTGCCATCACCACGGGGAGAGTGACCTATGGCTACACCTTC.

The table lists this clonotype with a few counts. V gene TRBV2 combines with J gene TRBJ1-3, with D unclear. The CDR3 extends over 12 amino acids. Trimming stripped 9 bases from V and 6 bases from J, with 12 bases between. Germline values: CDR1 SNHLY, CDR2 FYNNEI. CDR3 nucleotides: TGTGCCAGTCAAATGTCGGAAAACACCATATATTTT. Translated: CASQMSENTIYF.

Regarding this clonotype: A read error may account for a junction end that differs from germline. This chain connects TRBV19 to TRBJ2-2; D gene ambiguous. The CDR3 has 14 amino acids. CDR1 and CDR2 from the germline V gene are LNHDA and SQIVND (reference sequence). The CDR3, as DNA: TGTGCTAGTACCCTACAGACGAACACCGGGGAGCTGTTTTTT. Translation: CASTLQTNTGELFF.

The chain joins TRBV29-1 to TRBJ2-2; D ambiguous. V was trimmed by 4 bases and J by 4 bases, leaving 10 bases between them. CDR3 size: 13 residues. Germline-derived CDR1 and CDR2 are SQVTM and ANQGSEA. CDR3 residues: CSVVGVVTGELFF. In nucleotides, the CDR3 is TGCAGCGTTGTTGGGGTTGTCACCGGGGAGCTGTTTTTT.

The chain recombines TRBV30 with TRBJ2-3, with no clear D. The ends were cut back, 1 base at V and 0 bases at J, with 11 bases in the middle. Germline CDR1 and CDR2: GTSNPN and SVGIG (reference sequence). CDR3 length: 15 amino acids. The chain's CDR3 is CAWSEQALSTDTQYF. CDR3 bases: TGTGCCTGGAGTGAGCAAGCCCTGAGCACAGATACGCAGTATTTT. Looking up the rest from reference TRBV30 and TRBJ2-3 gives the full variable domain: SQTIHQWPATLVQPVGSPLSLECTVEGTSNPNLYWYRQAAGRGLQLLFYSVGIGQISSEVPQNLSASRPQDRQFILSSKKLLLSDSGFYLCAWSEQALSTDTQYFGPGTRLTVL.

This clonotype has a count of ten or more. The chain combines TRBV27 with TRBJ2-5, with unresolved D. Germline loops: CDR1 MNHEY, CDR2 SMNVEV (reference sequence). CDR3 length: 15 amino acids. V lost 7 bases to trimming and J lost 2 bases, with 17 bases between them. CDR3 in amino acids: CASKSSSGVQETQYF. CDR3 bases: TGTGCCAGCAAGAGTTCGTCAGGAGTTCAAGAGACCCAGTACTTC.

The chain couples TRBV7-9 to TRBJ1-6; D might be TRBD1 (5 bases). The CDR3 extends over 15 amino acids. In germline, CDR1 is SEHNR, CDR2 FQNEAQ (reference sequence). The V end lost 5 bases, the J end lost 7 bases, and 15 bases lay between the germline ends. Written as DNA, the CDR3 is TGTGCCAGCAGCCCAGGTGGGGGAGAAAATTCACCCCTCCACTTT. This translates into CASSPGGGENSPLHF.

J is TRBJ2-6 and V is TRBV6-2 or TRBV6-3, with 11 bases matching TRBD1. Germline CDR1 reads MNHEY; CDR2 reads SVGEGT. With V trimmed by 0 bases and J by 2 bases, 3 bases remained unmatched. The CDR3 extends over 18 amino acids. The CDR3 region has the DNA TGTGCCAGCAGTTACTCGATGGGACAGGGGGCTGGGGCCAACGTCCTGACTTTC. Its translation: CASSYSMGQGAGANVLTF.

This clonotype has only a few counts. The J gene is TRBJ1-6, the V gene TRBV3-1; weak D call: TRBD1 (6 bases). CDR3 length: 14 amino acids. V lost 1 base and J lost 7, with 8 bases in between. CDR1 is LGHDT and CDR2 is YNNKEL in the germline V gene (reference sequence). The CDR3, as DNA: TGTGCCAGCAGCCAAGGGAGGGGGAATTCACCCCTCCACTTT. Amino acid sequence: CASSQGRGNSPLHF.

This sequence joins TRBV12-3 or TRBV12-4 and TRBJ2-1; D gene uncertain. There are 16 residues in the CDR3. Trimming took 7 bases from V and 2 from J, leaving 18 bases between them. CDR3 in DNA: TGTGCCAGCACCTTGGGTGAGACGATTGCCTACAATGAGCAGTTCTTC. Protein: CASTLGETIAYNEQFF.

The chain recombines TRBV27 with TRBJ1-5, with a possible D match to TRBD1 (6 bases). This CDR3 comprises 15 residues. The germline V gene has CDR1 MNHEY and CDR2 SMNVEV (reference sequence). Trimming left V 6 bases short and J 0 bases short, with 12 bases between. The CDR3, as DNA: TGTGCCAGCAGACAGGGAGGCAATAGCAATCAGCCCCAGCATTTT. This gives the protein CASRQGGNSNQPQHF.

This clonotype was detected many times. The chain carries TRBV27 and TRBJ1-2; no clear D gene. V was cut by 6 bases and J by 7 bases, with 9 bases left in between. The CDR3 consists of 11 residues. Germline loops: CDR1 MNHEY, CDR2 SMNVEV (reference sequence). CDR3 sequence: CASRATGGYTF. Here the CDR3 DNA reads TGTGCCAGCAGGGCTACGGGTGGCTACACCTTC.

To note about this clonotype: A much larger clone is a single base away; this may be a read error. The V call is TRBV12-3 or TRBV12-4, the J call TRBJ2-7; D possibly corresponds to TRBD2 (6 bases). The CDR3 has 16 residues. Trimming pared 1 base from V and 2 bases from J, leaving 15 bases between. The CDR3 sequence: CASSLVLAGLPYEQYF. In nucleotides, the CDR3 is TGTGCCAGCAGTTTAGTCCTTGCGGGGTTACCCTACGAGCAGTACTTC.

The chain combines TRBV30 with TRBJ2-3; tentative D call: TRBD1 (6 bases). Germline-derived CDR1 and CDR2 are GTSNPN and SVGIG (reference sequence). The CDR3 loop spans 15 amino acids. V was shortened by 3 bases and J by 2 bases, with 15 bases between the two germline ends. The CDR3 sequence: CAWSLTGSSTDTQYF. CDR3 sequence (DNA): TGTGCCTGGAGCCTTACAGGGTCGTCCACAGATACGCAGTATTTT.

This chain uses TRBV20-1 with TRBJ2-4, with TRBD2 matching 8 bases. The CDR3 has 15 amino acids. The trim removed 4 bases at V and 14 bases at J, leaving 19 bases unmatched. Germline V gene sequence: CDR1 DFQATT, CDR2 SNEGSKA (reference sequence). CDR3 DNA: TGCAGTGCTATCGAGCGGGAGTGTTCACCTTGCCCCGAGTACTTC. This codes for CSAIERECSPCPEYF.

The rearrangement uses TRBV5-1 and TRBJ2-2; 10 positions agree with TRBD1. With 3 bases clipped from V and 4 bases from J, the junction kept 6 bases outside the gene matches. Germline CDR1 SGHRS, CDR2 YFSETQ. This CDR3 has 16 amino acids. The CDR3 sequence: CASSSPRDRGTGELFF. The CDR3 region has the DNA TGCGCCAGCAGCTCTCCTCGGGACAGGGGCACCGGGGAGCTGTTTTTT.

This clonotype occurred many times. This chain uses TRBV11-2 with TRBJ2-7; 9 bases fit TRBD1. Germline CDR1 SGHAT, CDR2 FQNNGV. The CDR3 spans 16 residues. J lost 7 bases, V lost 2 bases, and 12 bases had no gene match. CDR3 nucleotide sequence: TGTGCCAGCAGCTTAATTTGGGAACAGGGGGCGGGGGAGCAGTACTTC. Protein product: CASSLIWEQGAGEQYF.

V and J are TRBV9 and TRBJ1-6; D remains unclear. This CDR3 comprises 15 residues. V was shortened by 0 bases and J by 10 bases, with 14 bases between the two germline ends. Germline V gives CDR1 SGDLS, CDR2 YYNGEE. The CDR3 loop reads CASSVGDGLGSPLHF. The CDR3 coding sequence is TGTGCCAGCAGCGTAGGCGACGGGTTGGGGTCACCCCTCCACTTT.

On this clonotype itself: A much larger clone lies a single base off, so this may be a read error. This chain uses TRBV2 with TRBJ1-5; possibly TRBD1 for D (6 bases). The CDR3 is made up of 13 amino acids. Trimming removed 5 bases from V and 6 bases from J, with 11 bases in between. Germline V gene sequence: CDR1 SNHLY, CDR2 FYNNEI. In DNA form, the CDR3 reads TGTGCCAGCAGTACCAGGGGCACTCAGCCCCAGCATTTT. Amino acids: CASSTRGTQPQHF.

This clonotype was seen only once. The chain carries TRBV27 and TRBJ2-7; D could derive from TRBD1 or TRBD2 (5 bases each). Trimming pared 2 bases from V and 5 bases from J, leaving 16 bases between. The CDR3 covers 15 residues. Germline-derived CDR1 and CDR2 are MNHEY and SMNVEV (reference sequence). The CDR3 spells CASSLGGGGRDEQYF. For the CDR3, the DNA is TGTGCCAGCAGTTTAGGGGGTGGGGGACGCGACGAGCAGTACTTC.

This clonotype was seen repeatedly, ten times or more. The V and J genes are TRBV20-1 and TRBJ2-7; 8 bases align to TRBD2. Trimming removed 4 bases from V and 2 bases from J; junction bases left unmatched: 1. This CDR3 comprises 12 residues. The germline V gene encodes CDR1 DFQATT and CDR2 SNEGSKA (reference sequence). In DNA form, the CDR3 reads TGCAGTGCTACGGGACTAGCCTACGAGCAGTACTTC. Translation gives CSATGLAYEQYF.

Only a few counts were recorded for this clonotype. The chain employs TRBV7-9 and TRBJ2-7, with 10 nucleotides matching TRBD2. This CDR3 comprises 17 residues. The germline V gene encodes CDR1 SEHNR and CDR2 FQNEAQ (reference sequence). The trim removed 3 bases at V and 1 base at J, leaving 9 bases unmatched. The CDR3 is CASSFFVGLAMSYEQYF. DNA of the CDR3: TGTGCCAGCAGCTTCTTTGTGGGACTAGCGATGTCCTACGAGCAGTACTTC.

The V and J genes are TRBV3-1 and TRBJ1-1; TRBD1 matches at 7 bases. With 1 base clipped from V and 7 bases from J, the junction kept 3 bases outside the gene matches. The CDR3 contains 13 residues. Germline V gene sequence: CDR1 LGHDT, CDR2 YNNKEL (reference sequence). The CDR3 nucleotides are TGTGCCAGCAGCCAAGGGGGGGACAGTGAAGCTTTCTTT. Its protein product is CASSQGGDSEAFF.

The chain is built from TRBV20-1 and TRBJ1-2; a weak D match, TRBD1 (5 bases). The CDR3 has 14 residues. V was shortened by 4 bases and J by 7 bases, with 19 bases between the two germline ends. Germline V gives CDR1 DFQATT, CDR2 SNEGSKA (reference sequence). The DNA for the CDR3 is TGCAGTGCTACCCCGGGACGATGGGATCCTGGCTACACCTTC. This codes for CSATPGRWDPGYTF.

CDR3 in DNA: TGCAGTGCCCACCGAGGAGGGCGGAACACTGAAGCTTTCTTT. It yields the protein CSAHRGGRNTEAFF. The chain has TRBV20-1 and TRBJ1-1; D gene uncertain. Looked up from germline, CDR1 is DFQATT and CDR2 is SNEGSKA (reference sequence). This CDR3 comprises 14 residues. Deletions cut 6 bases from V and 1 base from J, with 15 bases between.

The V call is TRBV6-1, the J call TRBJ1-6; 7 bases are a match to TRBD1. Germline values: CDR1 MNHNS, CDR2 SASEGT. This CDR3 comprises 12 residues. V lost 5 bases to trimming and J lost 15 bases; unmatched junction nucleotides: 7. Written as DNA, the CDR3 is TGTGCCAGCAGTAGAGACAGGGCCCGCCTCCACTTT. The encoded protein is CASSRDRARLHF.

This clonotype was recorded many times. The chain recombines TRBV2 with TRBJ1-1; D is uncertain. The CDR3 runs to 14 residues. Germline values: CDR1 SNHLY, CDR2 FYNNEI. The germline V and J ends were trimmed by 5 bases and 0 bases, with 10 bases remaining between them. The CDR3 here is CASSTRTVNTEAFF. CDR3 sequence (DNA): TGTGCCAGCAGTACCCGGACGGTGAACACTGAAGCTTTCTTT.

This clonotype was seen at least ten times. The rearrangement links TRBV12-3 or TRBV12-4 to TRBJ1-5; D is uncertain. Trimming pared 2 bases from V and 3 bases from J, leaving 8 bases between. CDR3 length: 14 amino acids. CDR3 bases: TGTGCCAGCAGTTTAAGCAGAGTCAATCAGCCCCAGCATTTT. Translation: CASSLSRVNQPQHF.